The rows below give T cell receptor beta chains drawn from one sample of a study of CD8 T cells in Susac syndrome. TCRdb called the immunoSEQ multiplex PCR reads again in MiXCR, with one record for every CDR3 protein. Of about 190,000 distinct CDR3 sequences in the sample, approximately 95% were seen once. Specimen: CD8+ T cells from PBMCs. Source of these receptors: a human donor with Susac syndrome. The CDR3 runs from the conserved cysteine through the conserved F or W. A D gene is named only where the DNA matches it firmly. Not all rows give a size; the values are once, few, many and, for expanded clones, a class.

CDR3aa	CDR3nt	abundance	v_gene	d_gene	j_gene
CASSPGDGLYEQYF	TGTGCCAGCAGCCCTGGGGACGGATTATACGAGCAGTACTTC	once	TRBV7-9	-	TRBJ2-7
CASRLAGGPGEQFF	TGTGCCAGCCGACTAGCGGGAGGGCCTGGTGAGCAGTTCTTC	-	TRBV27	TRBD2	TRBJ2-1
CASTDGQGAANEQFF	TGTGCCAGCACCGACGGACAGGGGGCCGCCAATGAGCAGTTCTTC	once	TRBV11-2	TRBD1	TRBJ2-1
CASSLGREVNEQFF	TGTGCCAGCAGTTTGGGCAGGGAGGTTAATGAGCAGTTCTTC	-	TRBV27	-	TRBJ2-1
CASSQDFPGSGQETQYF	TGTGCCAGCAGCCAAGATTTCCCAGGGTCGGGACAAGAGACCCAGTACTTC	-	TRBV3-1	-	TRBJ2-5
CASSHPPSGAAGDTQYF	TGCGCCAGCAGCCACCCTCCTAGCGGGGCGGCGGGAGATACGCAGTATTTT	-	TRBV4-1	TRBD2	TRBJ2-3
CASSFVEVGYEQYF	TGTGCCAGCAGTTTCGTGGAGGTCGGCTACGAGCAGTACTTC	-	TRBV6-5	-	TRBJ2-7
CASSLGGPPYNEQFF	TGTGCCAGCAGTTTAGGGGGTCCTCCCTACAATGAGCAGTTCTTC	once	TRBV27	-	TRBJ2-1
CASSPPDRITEAFF	TGTGCCAGCAGCCCGCCGGACAGAATAACTGAAGCTTTCTTT	-	TRBV12-3/TRBV12-4	-	TRBJ1-1
CSVGGGSYNEQFF	TGCAGCGTTGGAGGGGGCTCCTACAATGAGCAGTTCTTC	-	TRBV29-1	-	TRBJ2-1
CASSPPDTTPTDTQYF	TGTGCCAGCTCACCACCTGATACAACCCCCACAGATACGCAGTATTTT	once	TRBV18	-	TRBJ2-3
CAWGGGLIGGKETQYF	TGTGCCTGGGGGGGAGGGTTGATCGGGGGTAAGGAGACCCAGTACTTC	-	TRBV30	TRBD2	TRBJ2-5
CASSSGRAPDTQYF	TGTGCCAGCAGTTCCGGGAGGGCCCCAGATACGCAGTATTTT	-	TRBV27	TRBD2	TRBJ2-3
CASSPARRGETQYF	TGCGCCAGCAGCCCAGCCAGACGAGGGGAGACCCAGTACTTC	-	TRBV4-1	-	TRBJ2-5
CASSYKGDTQYF	TGTGCCAGCAGCTACAAGGGAGATACGCAGTATTTT	once	TRBV4-2	-	TRBJ2-3
CASTRSTNTEAFF	TGTGCCAGCACCCGATCAACGAACACTGAAGCTTTCTTT	-	TRBV12-3/TRBV12-4	-	TRBJ1-1
CSVEQSGESYEQYF	TGCAGCGTTGAGCAGTCAGGGGAGTCCTACGAGCAGTACTTC	-	TRBV29-1	-	TRBJ2-7